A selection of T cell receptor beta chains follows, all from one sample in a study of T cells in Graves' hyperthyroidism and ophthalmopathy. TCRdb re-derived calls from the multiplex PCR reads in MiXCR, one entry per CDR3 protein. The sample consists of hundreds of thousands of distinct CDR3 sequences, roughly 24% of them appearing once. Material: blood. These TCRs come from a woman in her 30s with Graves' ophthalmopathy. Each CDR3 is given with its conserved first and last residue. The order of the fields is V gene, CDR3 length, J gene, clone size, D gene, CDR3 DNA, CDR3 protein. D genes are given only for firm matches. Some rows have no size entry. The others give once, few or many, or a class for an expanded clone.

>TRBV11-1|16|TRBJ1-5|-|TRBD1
TGTGCCAGCAGCTCACTTGGGACAGGGACAAATCAGCCCCAGCATTTT
CASSSLGTGTNQPQHF
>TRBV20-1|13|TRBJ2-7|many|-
TGCAGTGCTAGTAACGGGATCTCCTACGAGCAGTACTTC
CSASNGISYEQYF
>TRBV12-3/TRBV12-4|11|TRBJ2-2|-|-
TGTGCCAGCAGTTCTAGCCACGTCCTGTTTTTT
CASSSSHVLFF
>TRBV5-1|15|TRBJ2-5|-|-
TGCGCCAGCAGCTTGGACCCGGGACCTCCAGAGACCCAGTACTTC
CASSLDPGPPETQYF
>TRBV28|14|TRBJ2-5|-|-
TGTGCCAGCAGTATGGGGACCCTCCAAGAGACCCAGTACTTC
CASSMGTLQETQYF
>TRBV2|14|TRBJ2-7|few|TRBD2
TGTGCCAGCAAAGAAAGCGGGGGGGACTACGAGCAGTACTTC
CASKESGGDYEQYF
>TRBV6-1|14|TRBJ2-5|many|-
TGTGCCAGCAGTGGTGGGGGCGCGGGGGAGACCCAGTACTTC
CASSGGGAGETQYF
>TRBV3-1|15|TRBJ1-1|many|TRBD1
TGTGCCAGCAGCATGGGACAGCTCGGTAACACTGAAGCTTTCTTT
CASSMGQLGNTEAFF
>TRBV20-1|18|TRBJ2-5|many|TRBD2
TGCAGTGCTAGAGATCCCCGCGGACTAGCGGGTTCCCAAGAGACCCAGTACTTC
CSARDPRGLAGSQETQYF
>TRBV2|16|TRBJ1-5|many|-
TGTGCCAGCAGCCTCTTAGACAGATATAGCAATCAGCCCCAGCATTTT
CASSLLDRYSNQPQHF
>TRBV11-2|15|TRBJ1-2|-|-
TGTGCCAGCAGCTCATTGACAGGAGGCGGATATGGCTACACCTTC
CASSSLTGGGYGYTF
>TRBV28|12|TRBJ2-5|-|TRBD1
TGTGCCAGCAGTTTTTACAGGGGGCCCCCGTACTTC
CASSFYRGPPYF
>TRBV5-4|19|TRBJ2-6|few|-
TGTGCCAGCAGCTCCGCTGGGGCAGGGCCCGTCTCTGGGGCCAACGTCCTGACTTTC
CASSSAGAGPVSGANVLTF
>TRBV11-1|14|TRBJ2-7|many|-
TGTGCCAGCAGCTTAGGAGGGAACCTACTCCAAGAGTACTTC
CASSLGGNLLQEYF
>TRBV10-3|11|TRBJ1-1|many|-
TGTGCCACGACGGGGAACACTGAAGCTTTCTTT
CATTGNTEAFF
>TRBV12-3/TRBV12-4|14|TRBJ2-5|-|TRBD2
TGTGCCAGCAGCCTTAGCGGGAGAGGACAGACCCAGTACTTC
CASSLSGRGQTQYF
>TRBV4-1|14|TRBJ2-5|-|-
TGCGCCAGCAGGGACGCCGGACAGAAAGAGACCCAGTACTTC
CASRDAGQKETQYF
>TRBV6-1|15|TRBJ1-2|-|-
TGTGCCAGCAGTGAAGCGCTTCGGACACCCTATGGCTACACCTTC
CASSEALRTPYGYTF
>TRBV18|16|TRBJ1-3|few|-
TGTGCCAGCTCACCACTCACCGGGGTGATATTGGACACCATATATTTT
CASSPLTGVILDTIYF
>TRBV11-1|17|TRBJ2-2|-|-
TGTGCCAGCAGCCGGACTTTATCTCAGGGGGGCACCGGGGAGCTGTTTTTT
CASSRTLSQGGTGELFF
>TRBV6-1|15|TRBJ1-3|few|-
TGTGCCAGCAGGAGGGACACAAGCTCTGGAAACACCATATATTTT
CASRRDTSSGNTIYF
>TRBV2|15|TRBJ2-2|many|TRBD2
TGTGCCAGCAGTGAGGAGGGGAGGGACACCGGGGAGCTGTTTTTT
CASSEEGRDTGELFF
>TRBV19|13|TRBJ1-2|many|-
TGTGCCAGTAGTCCGGATAGCCTCTGGGGCTACACCTTC
CASSPDSLWGYTF